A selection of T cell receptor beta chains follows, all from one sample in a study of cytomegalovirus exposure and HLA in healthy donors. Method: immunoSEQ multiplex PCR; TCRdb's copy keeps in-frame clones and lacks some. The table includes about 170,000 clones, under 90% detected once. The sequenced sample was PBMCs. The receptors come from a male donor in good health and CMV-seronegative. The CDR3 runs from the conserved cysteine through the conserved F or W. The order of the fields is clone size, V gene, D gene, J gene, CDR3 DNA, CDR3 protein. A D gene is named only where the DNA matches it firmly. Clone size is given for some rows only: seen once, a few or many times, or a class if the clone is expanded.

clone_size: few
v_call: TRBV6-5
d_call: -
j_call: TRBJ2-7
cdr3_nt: TGTGCCAGCACCCTACGAAGGGCTAGCTCCGGCGAGCAGTACTTC
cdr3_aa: CASTLRRASSGEQYF

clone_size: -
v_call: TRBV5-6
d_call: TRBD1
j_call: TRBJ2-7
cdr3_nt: TGTGCCAGCAGCTTAGGACAGGGGGTTTTCGAGCAGTACTTC
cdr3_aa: CASSLGQGVFEQYF

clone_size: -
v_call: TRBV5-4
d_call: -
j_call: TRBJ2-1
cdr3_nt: TGTGCCAGCAGCTACTCCGGGACTGGGAATGAGCAGTTCTTC
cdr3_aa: CASSYSGTGNEQFF

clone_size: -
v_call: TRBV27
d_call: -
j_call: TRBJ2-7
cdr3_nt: TGTGCCAGTAGAAGGGGGGGGGCCGGGGGAATCTACGAGCAGTACTTC
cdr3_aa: CASRRGGAGGIYEQYF

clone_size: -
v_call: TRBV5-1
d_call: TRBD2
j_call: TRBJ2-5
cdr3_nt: TGCGCCAGCAGCGATGTCCCCGGGACTAGCTTAAAAGAGACCCAGTACTTC
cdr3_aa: CASSDVPGTSLKETQYF

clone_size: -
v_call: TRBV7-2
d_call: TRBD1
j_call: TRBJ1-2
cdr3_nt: TGTGCCAGCAGATCCGGGACAGTGAGCTTTGGCTACACCTTC
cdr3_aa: CASRSGTVSFGYTF

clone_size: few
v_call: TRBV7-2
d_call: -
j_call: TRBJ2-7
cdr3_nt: TGTGCCAGCAGCTTAGTGGCTGACTACGAGCAGTACTTC
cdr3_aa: CASSLVADYEQYF

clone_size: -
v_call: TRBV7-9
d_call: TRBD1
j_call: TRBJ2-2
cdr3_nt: TGCGCCAGCAGATATACAGGGGGCGAGGCCGGGGAGCTGTTTTTT
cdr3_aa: CASRYTGGEAGELFF

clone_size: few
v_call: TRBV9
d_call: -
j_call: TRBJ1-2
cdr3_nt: TGTGCCAGCAGCCTTCAATCATGGACAGAAGGAGGTGGCTACACCTTC
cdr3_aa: CASSLQSWTEGGGYTF

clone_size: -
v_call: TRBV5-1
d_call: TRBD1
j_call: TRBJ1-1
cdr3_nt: TGCGCCAGCAGCCTAATGGACAGGGTGGTTGAAGCTTTCTTT
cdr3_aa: CASSLMDRVVEAFF

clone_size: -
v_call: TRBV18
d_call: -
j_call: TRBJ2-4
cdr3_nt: TGTGCCAGCTCACCAGGACAAATAGCCAAAAACATTCAGTACTTC
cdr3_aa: CASSPGQIAKNIQYF

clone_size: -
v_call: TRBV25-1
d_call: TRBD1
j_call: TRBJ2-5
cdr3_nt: TGTGCCAGCAGTGAATACCGAACTGACAGGGACCAAGAGACCCAGTACTTC
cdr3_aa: CASSEYRTDRDQETQYF

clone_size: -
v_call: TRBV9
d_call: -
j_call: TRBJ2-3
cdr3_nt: TGTGCCAGCAGCGTAGTTCGGGGAAGCACAGATACGCAGTATTTT
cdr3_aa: CASSVVRGSTDTQYF

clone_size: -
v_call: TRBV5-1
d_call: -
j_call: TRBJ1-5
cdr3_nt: TGCGCCAGCACCTCTCAGCCAGGGGAACAGCCCCAGCATTTT
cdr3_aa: CASTSQPGEQPQHF

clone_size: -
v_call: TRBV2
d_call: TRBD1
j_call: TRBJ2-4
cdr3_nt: TGTGCCAGCAGCACAGGGGGTATATCCAAAAACATTCAGTACTTC
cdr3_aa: CASSTGGISKNIQYF

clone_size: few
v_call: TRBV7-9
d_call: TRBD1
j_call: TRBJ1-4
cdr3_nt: TGTTCCAGCAGCTTAGGGACAGCAACTAATGAAAAACTGTTTTTT
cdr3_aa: CSSSLGTATNEKLFF

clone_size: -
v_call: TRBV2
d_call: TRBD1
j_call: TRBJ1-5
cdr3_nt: TGTGCCAGCTCGGGACAGGGCCCCAATCAGCCCCAGCATTTT
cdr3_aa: CASSGQGPNQPQHF

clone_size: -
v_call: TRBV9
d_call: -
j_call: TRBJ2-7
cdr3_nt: TGTGCCAGCAGCGTAGGGGTTAGCGGAGGGCATGAGCAGTACTTC
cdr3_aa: CASSVGVSGGHEQYF

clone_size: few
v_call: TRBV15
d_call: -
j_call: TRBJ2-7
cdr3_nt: TGTGCCACCAGACGTTCGGGTACATACGAGCAGTACTTC
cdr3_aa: CATRRSGTYEQYF

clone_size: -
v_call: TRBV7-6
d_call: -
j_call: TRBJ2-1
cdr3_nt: TGTGCCAGCAGCTTAGAGTCGTGGAGCGGGCTGGCGGATGAGCAGTTCTTC
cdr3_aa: CASSLESWSGLADEQFF

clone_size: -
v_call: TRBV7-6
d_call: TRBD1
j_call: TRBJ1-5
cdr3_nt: TGTGCCAGCAGCCGAGGACAGGGTGGTAGCAATCAGCCCCAGCATTTT
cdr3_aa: CASSRGQGGSNQPQHF

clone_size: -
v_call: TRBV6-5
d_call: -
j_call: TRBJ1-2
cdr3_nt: TGTGCCAGCAGTCAGACTGATTATGGCTACACCTTC
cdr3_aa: CASSQTDYGYTF

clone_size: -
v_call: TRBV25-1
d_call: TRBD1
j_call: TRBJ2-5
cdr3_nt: TGTGCCAGCAGTGGCCCCAGGGGGTCGCAAGAGACCCAGTACTTC
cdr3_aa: CASSGPRGSQETQYF

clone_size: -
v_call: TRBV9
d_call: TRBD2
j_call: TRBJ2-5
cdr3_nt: TGTGCCAGCAGCGGACGCGGGGGGATGGTGGAGACCCAGTACTTC
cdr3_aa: CASSGRGGMVETQYF

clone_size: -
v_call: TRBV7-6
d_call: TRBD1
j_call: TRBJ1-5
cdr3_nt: TGTGCCAGCAGCCTGAGACAGGGAGGCAATCAGCCCCAGCATTTT
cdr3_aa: CASSLRQGGNQPQHF

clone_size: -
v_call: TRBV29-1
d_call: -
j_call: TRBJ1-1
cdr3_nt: TGCAGCGGCCATCGCAGAAAGGGGCGGAACTACGCTGAAGCTTTCTTT
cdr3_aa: CSGHRRKGRNYAEAFF

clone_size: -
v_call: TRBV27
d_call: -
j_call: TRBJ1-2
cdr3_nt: TGTGCCAGCAGTTTTCAGGGGAGAGGCTACACCTTC
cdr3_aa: CASSFQGRGYTF

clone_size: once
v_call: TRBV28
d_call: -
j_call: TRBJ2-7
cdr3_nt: TGTGCCAGCAGTTTCATGAGACACCGCTACGAGCAGTACTTC
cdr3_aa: CASSFMRHRYEQYF

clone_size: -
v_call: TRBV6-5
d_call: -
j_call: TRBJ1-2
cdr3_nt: TGTGCCAGCAGTCCCCCGGGCAGGGTCGGTGGCTACACCTTC
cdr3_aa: CASSPPGRVGGYTF

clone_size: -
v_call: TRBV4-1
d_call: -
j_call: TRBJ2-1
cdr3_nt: TGCGCCAGCAGCCAAGATCTGAGTGGGCGACAGTTCTTC
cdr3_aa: CASSQDLSGRQFF

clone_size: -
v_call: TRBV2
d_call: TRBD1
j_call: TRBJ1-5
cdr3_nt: TGTGCCAGCGGATGGGACAGGGAATGGGGCATGGACAATCAGCCCCAGCATTTT
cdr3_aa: CASGWDREWGMDNQPQHF

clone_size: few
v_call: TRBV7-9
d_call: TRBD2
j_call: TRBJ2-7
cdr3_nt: TGTGCCAGCAGCCACCCCCGGACTAGCGGGACCAAGAGCTCCTACGAGCAGTACTTC
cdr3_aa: CASSHPRTSGTKSSYEQYF

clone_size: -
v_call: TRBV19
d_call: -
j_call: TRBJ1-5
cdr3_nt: TGTGCCAGTAGTATTAACGGGGATGGCAATCAGCCCCAGCATTTT
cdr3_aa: CASSINGDGNQPQHF

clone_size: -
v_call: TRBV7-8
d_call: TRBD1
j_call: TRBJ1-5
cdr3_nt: TGTGCCAGCAGCCCGCGGGGACAGCTCAAACAGCCCCAGCATTTT
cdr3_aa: CASSPRGQLKQPQHF

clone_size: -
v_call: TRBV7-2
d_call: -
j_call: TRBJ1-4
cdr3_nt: TGTGCCAGCAGCCCCCAGGGTTCACCAACTAATGAAAAACTGTTTTTT
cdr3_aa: CASSPQGSPTNEKLFF